The rows below give T cell receptor beta chains drawn from one sample of a study of T cell repertoires in cytomegalovirus infection. One entry per CDR3 protein, called by TCRdb with MiXCR from the reads. The sample consists of roughly 640,000 distinct CDR3 sequences, less than 25% of them appearing once. The specimen sequenced was CD8+ T cells from PBMCs. These receptors came from a human donor in good health (CMV status not recorded). Some clones in this sample may be carry-over from other donors' samples. The CDR3 runs from the conserved cysteine through the conserved F or W. Each record gives: J gene, D gene, clone size, V gene, CDR3 protein, CDR3 DNA. The D gene is left open where the match is weak. Some rows have no size entry. The others give once, few or many, or a class for an expanded clone.

J gene: TRBJ2-5; D gene: -; clone size: many; V gene: TRBV6-6; CDR3 protein: CASTATASQETQYF; CDR3 DNA: TGTGCCAGCACCGCGACGGCTTCTCAAGAGACCCAGTACTTC
J gene: TRBJ1-6; D gene: -; clone size: few; V gene: TRBV20-1; CDR3 protein: CSARGDRTESSYNSPLHF; CDR3 DNA: TGCAGTGCTAGAGGTGACAGAACTGAGAGCTCCTATAATTCACCCCTCCACTTT
J gene: TRBJ1-3; D gene: -; clone size: many; V gene: TRBV7-6; CDR3 protein: CASSLGWQTSGNTIYF; CDR3 DNA: TGTGCCAGCAGCTTAGGTTGGCAGACCTCTGGAAACACCATATATTTT
J gene: TRBJ2-7; D gene: -; clone size: -; V gene: TRBV20-1; CDR3 protein: CSARDHLEHLYEQYF; CDR3 DNA: TGCAGTGCTAGAGATCACTTAGAACACCTCTACGAGCAGTACTTC
J gene: TRBJ2-7; D gene: -; clone size: -; V gene: TRBV4-1; CDR3 protein: CASSQVYGTEAEQYF; CDR3 DNA: TGCGCCAGCAGCCAAGTCTACGGGACTGAGGCCGAGCAGTACTTC
J gene: TRBJ2-2; D gene: -; clone size: many; V gene: TRBV7-6; CDR3 protein: CASSLASGSGELFF; CDR3 DNA: TGTGCCAGCAGCTTAGCGAGCGGTAGCGGGGAGCTGTTTTTT
J gene: TRBJ2-1; D gene: -; clone size: -; V gene: TRBV7-9; CDR3 protein: CASSRQAEQFF; CDR3 DNA: TGTGCCAGCAGCAGACAGGCCGAGCAGTTCTTC
J gene: TRBJ1-2; D gene: TRBD1; clone size: few; V gene: TRBV19; CDR3 protein: CATRDRSNYGYTF; CDR3 DNA: TGTGCCACCAGGGACAGATCTAACTATGGCTACACCTTC
J gene: TRBJ1-2; D gene: -; clone size: many; V gene: TRBV7-8; CDR3 protein: CASSLDNPYGYTF; CDR3 DNA: TGTGCCAGCAGCCTGGACAACCCCTATGGCTACACCTTC
J gene: TRBJ1-5; D gene: -; clone size: -; V gene: TRBV2; CDR3 protein: CASSEGGVNQPQHF; CDR3 DNA: TGTGCCAGCAGTGAAGGAGGGGTCAATCAGCCCCAGCATTTT
J gene: TRBJ2-1; D gene: -; clone size: many; V gene: TRBV12-3/TRBV12-4; CDR3 protein: CAGSGAYNEQFF; CDR3 DNA: TGTGCCGGGTCCGGAGCGTACAATGAGCAGTTCTTC
J gene: TRBJ2-1; D gene: -; clone size: -; V gene: TRBV5-1; CDR3 protein: CASMTRGSYNEQFF; CDR3 DNA: TGCGCCAGTATGACCCGGGGCTCCTACAATGAGCAGTTCTTC
J gene: TRBJ2-3; D gene: TRBD1; clone size: many; V gene: TRBV4-1; CDR3 protein: CASSRDRSSDDTQYF; CDR3 DNA: TGCGCCAGCAGTAGGGACAGGTCCTCGGATGATACGCAGTATTTT